The rows below give T cell receptor beta chains drawn from one sample of a study of blood T cell repertoires in COVID-19. TCRdb keeps only in-frame clones here, not all; method: immunoSEQ multiplex PCR. Here the sample spans a few hundred thousand clones, 85% to 90% being singletons. Sequencing was performed on peripheral blood. The receptors originated from a woman aged 55-69 years with COVID-19, enrolled during active disease. CDR3s include the opening cysteine and the closing phenylalanine or tryptophan. The D gene is left open where the match is weak.

v_gene: TRBV19; d_gene: TRBD1; j_gene: TRBJ1-2; CDR3nt: TGTGCCAGTAGTCGAACGACCCCGACAGGGGGAAATGGCTACACCTTC; CDR3aa: CASSRTTPTGGNGYTF
v_gene: TRBV7-9; d_gene: TRBD2; j_gene: TRBJ2-7; CDR3nt: TGTGCCAGCAGCCCTAGCGGGGGGGCCTACGAGCAGTACTTC; CDR3aa: CASSPSGGAYEQYF
v_gene: TRBV29-1; d_gene: TRBD2; j_gene: TRBJ2-3; CDR3nt: TGCAGCGTTGGTGGCGGGGGAGCAGATACGCAGTATTTT; CDR3aa: CSVGGGGADTQYF
v_gene: TRBV5-6; d_gene: TRBD1; j_gene: TRBJ2-7; CDR3nt: TGTGCCAGCAGCTTCGGGACAGGGGTAGGGTACGAGCAGTACTTC; CDR3aa: CASSFGTGVGYEQYF
v_gene: TRBV20-1; d_gene: -; j_gene: TRBJ1-1; CDR3nt: TGCAGTGCTAGTAGAGGGAATGGGCCTCTGGGGGGAGCTTTCTTT; CDR3aa: CSASRGNGPLGGAFF
v_gene: TRBV4-2; d_gene: TRBD1; j_gene: TRBJ1-4; CDR3nt: TGTGCCAGCAGCCAAGATAGGACAGGGTTCGGAAAACTGTTTTTT; CDR3aa: CASSQDRTGFGKLFF
v_gene: TRBV13; d_gene: -; j_gene: TRBJ1-1; CDR3nt: TGTGCCAGCAGCAGAAGGGTGAGGGACACTGAAGCTTTCTTT; CDR3aa: CASSRRVRDTEAFF
v_gene: TRBV18; d_gene: -; j_gene: TRBJ2-7; CDR3nt: TGTGCCAGCTCACCGACCGGCAGGGGACGGGAGCAGTACTTC; CDR3aa: CASSPTGRGREQYF
v_gene: TRBV29-1; d_gene: -; j_gene: TRBJ1-2; CDR3nt: TGCAGCGCTGATCGGGGGAATGCCTATGGCTACACCTTC; CDR3aa: CSADRGNAYGYTF
v_gene: TRBV12-3/TRBV12-4; d_gene: TRBD1; j_gene: TRBJ2-7; CDR3nt: TGTGCCAGCAGTACAGGGGAGATCTACGAGCAGTACTTC; CDR3aa: CASSTGEIYEQYF